This T cell receptor (beta chain) appears in the sequencing data of a study of Ad26.COV2.S vaccination and SARS-CoV-2 variants. General observations from the study: Among vaccine recipients, spike-specific TCR breadth exceeded that of placebo recipients.

With regard to this clone: What it binds is not known.

The CDR3 consists of 14 residues. Trimming pared 2 bases from V and 3 bases from J, leaving 8 bases between. Germline assignment: CDR1 MNHEY and CDR2 SVGAGI. Regarding treatment: roughly 18 received Ad26.COV2.S at low or high dose, single or two shots; roughly five received placebo; per-sample allocation not given. On day 63 after the first injection, vaccine and placebo recipients gave samples. Sequencing used immunoSEQ multiplex PCR; TCRdb keeps in-frame clones, though not all of them. Altogether 350,000 to 400,000 clones are present, 80% to 90% being singletons, with the ten largest covering approximately 3.7%.

The TCR was taken from a person between 18 and 60 years old who received the Ad26.COV2.S COVID-19 vaccine or a placebo. The chain carries TRBV6-5 and TRBJ1-5; unclear D gene. The sample consisted of peripheral blood, taken in a trial of Ad26.COV2.S vaccine versus placebo. The CDR3 coding sequence is TGTGCCAGCAGTTACAGGCGGGACAATCAGCCCCAGCATTTT. It codes for CASSYRRDNQPQHF.